This is a list of T cell receptor beta chains from one sample in a study of cytomegalovirus exposure and HLA in healthy donors. Profiling relied on immunoSEQ multiplex PCR, and the TCRdb table lists in-frame clones only, not all of them. The profile covers more than 200,000 clones, with approximately 83% appearing a single time and around 1.4% taken by the ten largest. Input material: PBMCs. The receptors come from a girl aged 5-17 years in good health and CMV-seronegative. CDR3s include the opening cysteine and the closing phenylalanine or tryptophan. The D gene is left open where the match is weak. Only some rows state a clone size, as once, few, many or a class for expanded clones.

v_call	d_call	clone_size	j_call	cdr3_nt	cdr3_aa
TRBV4-3	-	-	TRBJ1-2	TGCGCCAGCAGCCAAGAGATCGAGGTTTATGGCTACACCTTC	CASSQEIEVYGYTF
TRBV11-2	TRBD2	few	TRBJ2-7	TGTGCCAGCAGCTCTAGCGCGGGGGTAACCTACGAGCAGTACTTC	CASSSSAGVTYEQYF
TRBV2	-	-	TRBJ1-2	TGTGCCAGCAGTGAACGGGGATACGATGGCTACACCTTC	CASSERGYDGYTF
TRBV5-5	TRBD2	-	TRBJ2-1	TGTGCCACCTCGAGCGGGAGGGCCAATGAGCAGTTCTTC	CATSSGRANEQFF
TRBV6-6	TRBD1	-	TRBJ1-5	TGTGCCAGCAAACGGGACAGGGTTCGGAGCAATCAGCCCCAGCATTTT	CASKRDRVRSNQPQHF
TRBV5-6	TRBD1	-	TRBJ1-4	TGTGCCAGCAGCTTGGGAGGGACAGGGAAACTGTTTTTT	CASSLGGTGKLFF
TRBV27	TRBD1	-	TRBJ1-2	TGTGCCAGCACCAAAACCGGGACAGCCGGATTCTATGGCTACACCTTC	CASTKTGTAGFYGYTF
TRBV30	TRBD2	-	TRBJ2-4	TGTGCCTGGAACCGCGCTAGCGGGATTAACATTCAGTACTTC	CAWNRASGINIQYF
TRBV15	TRBD1	once	TRBJ1-5	TGTGCCACCAGCCGGGGACAGGTGGGAAATCAGCCCCAGCATTTT	CATSRGQVGNQPQHF
TRBV7-9	TRBD2	-	TRBJ2-1	TGTGCCAGCAGCTTCTCCATCCGCCGCGGGAGGGCCGCTTCTGAGCAGTTCTTC	CASSFSIRRGRAASEQFF
TRBV15	-	-	TRBJ1-1	TGTGCCACCAGCAGAGGCGTGAACACTGAAGCTTTCTTT	CATSRGVNTEAFF
TRBV11-2	-	-	TRBJ1-2	TGTGCCAGCAGCTTAGACTGGGGGGATGGCTACACCTTC	CASSLDWGDGYTF
TRBV2	-	-	TRBJ1-2	TGTGCCAGCATTACAGGCTCTGGCTACACCTTC	CASITGSGYTF
TRBV6-5	-	-	TRBJ1-2	TGTGCCAGCAGTTATCACGCTAATGCATTCTATGGCTACACCTTC	CASSYHANAFYGYTF
TRBV28	-	-	TRBJ1-1	TGTGCCATCATTCAGGGGCTTGAAGCTTTCTTT	CAIIQGLEAFF
TRBV25-1	TRBD1	-	TRBJ1-5	TGTGCCAGCAGAGGGACAGGTAATCAGCCCCAGCATTTT	CASRGTGNQPQHF
TRBV10-2	TRBD2	-	TRBJ2-2	TGCGCCAGCAGTGAAGGGCTAGCGGACACCGGGGAGCTGTTTTTT	CASSEGLADTGELFF
TRBV27	TRBD2	-	TRBJ2-7	TGTGCCAGCAGTCTGACTAGCGGGGGCTTGATCTACGAGCAGTACTTC	CASSLTSGGLIYEQYF
TRBV28	TRBD2	-	TRBJ2-1	TGTGCCAGCAGTTTCGGGGGACTAGCGGACTCCTACAATGAGCAGTTCTTC	CASSFGGLADSYNEQFF
TRBV30	TRBD1	-	TRBJ1-2	TGTGCGGTCGACGAGACAGGGACCAACTATGGCTACACCTTC	CAVDETGTNYGYTF
TRBV9	TRBD2	-	TRBJ2-1	TGTGCCAGCAGCGGGATAGCGGGGGGCGCCGATGAGCAGTTCTTC	CASSGIAGGADEQFF
TRBV27	-	-	TRBJ1-2	TGTGCCAGCGGACCTTTAGCGGGAAATCGGGGCTACACCTTC	CASGPLAGNRGYTF
TRBV19	TRBD2	once	TRBJ2-1	TGTGCCAGTAGTCGGACTAGCGGGAGTTTCGATGAGCAGTTCTTC	CASSRTSGSFDEQFF
TRBV6-6	-	-	TRBJ1-1	TGTGCCAGCAGTTACTCAGGTAGCATGAACACTGAAGCTTTCTTT	CASSYSGSMNTEAFF
TRBV23-1	-	once	TRBJ1-3	TGCGCCGGGGTAGCGGTTGAAGGTTGGGACACCATATATTTT	CAGVAVEGWDTIYF
TRBV6-5	-	-	TRBJ2-3	TGTGCCAGCAGTTACCGAGGGCACACTACAGATACGCAGTATTTT	CASSYRGHTTDTQYF
TRBV6-1	TRBD2	-	TRBJ2-1	TGTGCCAGCAGTGAACGGAGCGGGGGCAGCTCCTACAATGAGCAGTTCTTC	CASSERSGGSSYNEQFF
TRBV7-9	TRBD1	-	TRBJ2-7	TGTGCCAGCAGCGTGTCCGGGACAGGGGCCGGGGAGCAGTACTTC	CASSVSGTGAGEQYF
TRBV19	TRBD1	-	TRBJ2-5	TGTGCCAGTAGTATAACAGGGGCGTCTCAAGAGACCCAGTACTTC	CASSITGASQETQYF
TRBV7-2	TRBD1	-	TRBJ1-4	TGTGCCAGCAGCTCAAACAGGGGGCCGAATGAAAAACTGTTTTTT	CASSSNRGPNEKLFF
TRBV27	TRBD2	-	TRBJ2-3	TGTGCCAGCAGAACTAGCGGGAGGTCATATACGCAGTATTTT	CASRTSGRSYTQYF
TRBV28	TRBD1	-	TRBJ1-1	TGTGCCAGCCATTGGGGGACAGAACTGAACACTGAAGCTTTCTTT	CASHWGTELNTEAFF
TRBV5-4	-	-	TRBJ2-7	TGTGCCAGCAGCTTGGGGGCCGGGGATCCCTACGAGCAGTACTTC	CASSLGAGDPYEQYF
TRBV30	-	-	TRBJ2-6	TGTGCCTACAGGGTTGGGGCCAACGTCCTGACTTTC	CAYRVGANVLTF
TRBV9	TRBD2	-	TRBJ2-7	TGTGCCAGCAGCGTCTCAGGACTAGCGGGGACCTACGAGCAGTACTTC	CASSVSGLAGTYEQYF
TRBV7-2	TRBD1	few	TRBJ1-5	TGTGCCAGCAGCTGGACAGGGATCCAGCCCCAGCATTTT	CASSWTGIQPQHF
TRBV4-2	-	few	TRBJ2-7	TGTGCCAGCAGCCAAGATCTGGGCCCCTACGAGCAGTACTTC	CASSQDLGPYEQYF
TRBV9	TRBD1	-	TRBJ1-1	TGTGCCAGCAGCGTAGGGACAGGGGCCACTGAAGCTTTCTTT	CASSVGTGATEAFF
TRBV18	-	-	TRBJ1-1	TGTGCCAGCTCACCACAAATCGGGAACACTGAAGCTTTCTTT	CASSPQIGNTEAFF
TRBV6-4	TRBD2	once	TRBJ2-1	TGTGCCAGCAGTGATAGGCTAGCGGGTGGTGAGCAGTTCTTC	CASSDRLAGGEQFF
TRBV29-1	TRBD1	-	TRBJ1-1	TGCAGCGTTGAAGGGGACAGGACTGAAGCTTTCTTT	CSVEGDRTEAFF
TRBV19	-	-	TRBJ1-5	TGTGCCAGTAACCAAGTGGAGGGTCAGCCCCAGCATTTT	CASNQVEGQPQHF
TRBV28	TRBD2	-	TRBJ2-7	TGTGCCAGCAGCCCCCCTAGCGGGGGACCCTACGAGCAGTACTTC	CASSPPSGGPYEQYF
TRBV27	TRBD2	-	TRBJ2-5	TGTGCCAGCAGTTTAGCCCCTCAGGGCGCGGGAGGGGTCCAGACCCAGTACTTC	CASSLAPQGAGGVQTQYF
TRBV7-9	-	-	TRBJ1-1	TGTGCCAGCAGCTTCAGTCCCACCCGAGGGGGCACTGAAGCTTTCTTT	CASSFSPTRGGTEAFF
TRBV27	-	few	TRBJ1-1	TGTGCCAGCAGTCTAACCCATCCTGCCACTGAAGCTTTCTTT	CASSLTHPATEAFF
TRBV2	TRBD1	-	TRBJ1-1	TGTGCCAGCAGGCGGACAGGAGCCACTGAAGCTTTCTTT	CASRRTGATEAFF
TRBV6-1	-	-	TRBJ1-1	TGTGTCGGCGAGGGATACATGAACACTGAAGCTTTCTTT	CVGEGYMNTEAFF
TRBV7-2	TRBD1	-	TRBJ2-7	TGTGCCAGCAACTTTTCCGGGACAGGGGAGTCCTACGAGCAGTACTTC	CASNFSGTGESYEQYF
TRBV10-2	-	-	TRBJ2-7	TGCGCCAGCAGTGAGCCCAGGACTAAGGTCTACGAGCAGTACTTC	CASSEPRTKVYEQYF
TRBV19	TRBD2	-	TRBJ2-3	TGTGCCAGTAGCCCTCCCGCTAGCGGGGGGTGGAATACGCAGTATTTT	CASSPPASGGWNTQYF
TRBV5-6	TRBD1	-	TRBJ1-2	TGTGCCAGCAGCTCGGACAGGGGAGCCTATGGCTACACCTTC	CASSSDRGAYGYTF
TRBV6-5	-	-	TRBJ1-1	TGTGCCAGCAATAGCGGCTTGAACACTGAAGCTTTCTTT	CASNSGLNTEAFF